The rows below give T cell receptor beta chains drawn from one sample of a study of identical twins. TCRdb re-analysed the 5' RACE reads in MiXCR, keeping a single row per CDR3 protein. The table shows about 690,000 distinct CDR3 sequences, with about 20% occurring only once. These data also formed part of another study, on T cells expressing NK-cell markers.

Sequencing was performed on PBMCs. These receptors all come from a woman aged 18-30 years in good health. CDR3s include the opening cysteine and the closing phenylalanine or tryptophan. The D gene is left open where the match is weak.

J,D,V,CDR3
TRBJ2-4,NA,TRBV9,CASSVEGGLNIQYF
TRBJ2-7,TRBD1,TRBV7-9,CASSLIGWDRDTYEQYF
TRBJ2-1,TRBD2,TRBV20-1,CSAAGTSGYNEQFF
TRBJ2-3,NA,TRBV5-1,CASSLVPGADTQYF
TRBJ1-2,NA,TRBV29-1,CRVETGTDAYGYTF
TRBJ1-6,NA,TRBV12-3/TRBV12-4,CASSARTTGSPLHF
TRBJ2-2,NA,TRBV6-2/TRBV6-3,CASSYSGSGELFF
TRBJ1-6,NA,TRBV15,CATSRQGSSPLHF
TRBJ1-1,NA,TRBV5-1,CASSLTVMNTEAFF
TRBJ2-2,TRBD1,TRBV24-1,CATSDTPNRGSNTGELFF
TRBJ1-1,NA,TRBV10-3,CAISETGRDTEAFF
TRBJ2-2,NA,TRBV20-1,CSARDQGANTGELFF
TRBJ2-1,TRBD2,TRBV9,CASSVGRAGGGNEQFF
TRBJ2-3,TRBD2,TRBV5-1,CASSWGGLAGGNTDTQYF
TRBJ2-3,NA,TRBV7-6,CASSSKTGMVGSDTQYF
TRBJ2-5,TRBD1,TRBV7-2,CASSLRTGSETQYF
TRBJ2-3,NA,TRBV20-1,CSAPPAGGTDTQYF
TRBJ2-1,TRBD1,TRBV12-3/TRBV12-4,CASRLGTGRNEQFF
TRBJ2-1,NA,TRBV14,CASSQGEHNEQFF
TRBJ2-1,TRBD2,TRBV19,CASSTRLAGGGNEQFF
TRBJ1-2,TRBD1,TRBV5-1,CASSLEVDRGYGYTF
TRBJ2-7,TRBD2,TRBV29-1,CSVETSGSYEQYF
TRBJ2-1,TRBD2,TRBV4-2,CASSQDPLAGALSSYNEQFF
TRBJ2-7,TRBD2,TRBV20-1,CGTGAGPSYEQYF
TRBJ2-1,TRBD2,TRBV7-9,CASSRALAGMKQFF
TRBJ2-1,TRBD2,TRBV9,CASSPRLAGGGNEQFF
TRBJ2-2,NA,TRBV6-1,CASSPRGGAAGTGELFF
TRBJ2-3,TRBD2,TRBV2,CAISLEAGGVSSTDTQYF
TRBJ1-3,NA,TRBV3-1,CASSRHIRDGGNTIYF